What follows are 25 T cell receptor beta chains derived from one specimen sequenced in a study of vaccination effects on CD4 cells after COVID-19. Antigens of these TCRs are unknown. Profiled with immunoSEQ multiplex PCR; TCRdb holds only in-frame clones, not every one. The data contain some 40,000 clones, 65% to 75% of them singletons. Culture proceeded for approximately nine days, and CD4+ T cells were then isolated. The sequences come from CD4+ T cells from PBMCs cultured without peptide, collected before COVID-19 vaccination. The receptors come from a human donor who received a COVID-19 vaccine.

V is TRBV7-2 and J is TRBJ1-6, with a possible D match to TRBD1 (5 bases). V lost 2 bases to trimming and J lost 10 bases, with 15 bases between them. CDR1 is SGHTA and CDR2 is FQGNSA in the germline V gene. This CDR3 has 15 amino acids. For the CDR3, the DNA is TGTGCCAGCAGCTTAAATCGGGGGAGTGGATCACCCCTCCACTTT. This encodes CASSLNRGSGSPLHF.

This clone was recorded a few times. CDR3 nucleotides: TGTGCCAGCAGCTTGGATGTGAATAGCAATCAGCCCCAGCATTTT. As protein: CASSLDVNSNQPQHF. The chain employs TRBV5-4 and TRBJ1-5; no definite D call. The V and J ends lost 0 bases and 0 bases respectively, with 7 bases between them. From germline, CDR1 is SGHNT and CDR2 YYREEE (reference sequence). CDR3 length equals 15 residues. The full variable domain, completed using reference TRBV5-4 and TRBJ1-5, is ETGVTQSPTHLIKTRGQQVTLRCSSQSGHNTVSWYQQALGQGPQFIFQYYREEENGRGNFPPRFSGLQFPNYSSELNVNALELDDSALYLCASSLDVNSNQPQHFGDGTRLSIL.

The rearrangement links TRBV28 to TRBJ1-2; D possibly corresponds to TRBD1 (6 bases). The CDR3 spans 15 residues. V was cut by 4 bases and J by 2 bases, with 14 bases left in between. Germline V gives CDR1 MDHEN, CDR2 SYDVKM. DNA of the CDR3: TGTGCCAGCAGTTCGGCCCCCAGGGGAAACTATGGCTACACCTTC. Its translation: CASSSAPRGNYGYTF.

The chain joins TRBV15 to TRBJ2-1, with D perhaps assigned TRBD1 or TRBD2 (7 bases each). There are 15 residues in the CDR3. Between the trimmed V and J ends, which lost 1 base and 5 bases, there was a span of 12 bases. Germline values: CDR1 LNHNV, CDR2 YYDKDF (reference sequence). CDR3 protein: CATSRGPGGDNEQFF. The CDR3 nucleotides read TGTGCCACCAGCAGAGGACCAGGGGGGGACAATGAGCAGTTCTTC.

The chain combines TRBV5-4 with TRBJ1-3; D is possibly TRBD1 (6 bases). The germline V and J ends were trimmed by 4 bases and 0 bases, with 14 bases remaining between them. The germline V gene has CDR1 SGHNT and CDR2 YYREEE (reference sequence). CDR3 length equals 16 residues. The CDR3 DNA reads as TGTGCCAGCAGCACGCGACAGGAATTCTCTGGAAACACCATATATTTT. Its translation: CASSTRQEFSGNTIYF.

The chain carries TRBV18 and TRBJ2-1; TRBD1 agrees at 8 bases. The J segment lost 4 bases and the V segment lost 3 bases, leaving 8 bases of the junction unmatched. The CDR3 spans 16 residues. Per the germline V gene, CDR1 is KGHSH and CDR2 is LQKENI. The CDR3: CASSPRGLGAYNEQFF. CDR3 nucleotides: TGTGCCAGCTCACCCAGGGGGCTAGGGGCTTACAATGAGCAGTTCTTC.

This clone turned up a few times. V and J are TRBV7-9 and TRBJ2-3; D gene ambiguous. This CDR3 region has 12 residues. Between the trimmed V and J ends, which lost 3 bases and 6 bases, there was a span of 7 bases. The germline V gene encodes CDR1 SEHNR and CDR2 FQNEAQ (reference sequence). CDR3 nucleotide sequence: TGTGCCAGCAGCTTCAGCCCGGATACGCAGTATTTT. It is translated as CASSFSPDTQYF. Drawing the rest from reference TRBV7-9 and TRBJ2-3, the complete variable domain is DTGVSQNPRHKITKRGQNVTFRCDPISEHNRLYWYRQTLGQGPEFLTYFQNEAQLEKSRLLSDRFSAERPKGSFSTLEIQRTEQGDSAMYLCASSFSPDTQYFGPGTRLTVL.

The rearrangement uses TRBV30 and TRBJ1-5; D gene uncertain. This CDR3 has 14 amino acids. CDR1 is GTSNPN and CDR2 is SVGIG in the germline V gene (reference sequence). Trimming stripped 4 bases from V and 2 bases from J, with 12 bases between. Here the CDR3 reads CAWTLKGRNQPQHF. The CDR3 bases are TGTGCCTGGACTTTAAAGGGCCGCAATCAGCCCCAGCATTTT.

CDR3 protein: CAISDPSGPDYGYTF. For the CDR3, the DNA is TGTGCCATCAGTGACCCTTCAGGGCCAGACTATGGCTACACCTTC. This sequence joins TRBV10-3 and TRBJ1-2, with D perhaps matching TRBD1 (5 bases). The CDR3 is 15 residues long. Between the trimmed V and J ends, which lost 3 bases and 3 bases, there was a span of 14 bases. CDR1 is ENHRY and CDR2 is SYGVKD in the germline V gene.

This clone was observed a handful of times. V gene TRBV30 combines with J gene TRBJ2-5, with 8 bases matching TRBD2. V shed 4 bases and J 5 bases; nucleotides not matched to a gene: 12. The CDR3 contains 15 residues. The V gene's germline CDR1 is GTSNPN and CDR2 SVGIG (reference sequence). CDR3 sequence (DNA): TGTGCCTGGACCCCTGGAGCGGGAGTAAGGGAGACCCAGTACTTC. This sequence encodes CAWTPGAGVRETQYF. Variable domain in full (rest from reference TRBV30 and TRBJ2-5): SQTIHQWPATLVQPVGSPLSLECTVEGTSNPNLYWYRQAAGRGLQLLFYSVGIGQISSEVPQNLSASRPQDRQFILSSKKLLLSDSGFYLCAWTPGAGVRETQYFGPGTRLLVL.

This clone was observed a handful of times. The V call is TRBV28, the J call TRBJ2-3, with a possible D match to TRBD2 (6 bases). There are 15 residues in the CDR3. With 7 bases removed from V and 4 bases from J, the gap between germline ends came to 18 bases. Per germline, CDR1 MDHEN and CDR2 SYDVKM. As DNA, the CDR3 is TGTGCCAGCAATTTGGGACTCACGGCGGCAGATACGCAGTATTTT. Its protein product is CASNLGLTAADTQYF.

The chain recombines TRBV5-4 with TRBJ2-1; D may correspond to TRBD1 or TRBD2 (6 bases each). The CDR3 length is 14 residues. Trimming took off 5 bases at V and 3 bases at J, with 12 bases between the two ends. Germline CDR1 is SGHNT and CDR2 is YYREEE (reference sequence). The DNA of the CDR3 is TGTGCCAGCAGTGAGGGGGGTGGCTACAATGAGCAGTTCTTC. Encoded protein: CASSEGGGYNEQFF. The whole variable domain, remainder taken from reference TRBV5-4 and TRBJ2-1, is ETGVTQSPTHLIKTRGQQVTLRCSSQSGHNTVSWYQQALGQGPQFIFQYYREEENGRGNFPPRFSGLQFPNYSSELNVNALELDDSALYLCASSEGGGYNEQFFGPGTRLTVL.

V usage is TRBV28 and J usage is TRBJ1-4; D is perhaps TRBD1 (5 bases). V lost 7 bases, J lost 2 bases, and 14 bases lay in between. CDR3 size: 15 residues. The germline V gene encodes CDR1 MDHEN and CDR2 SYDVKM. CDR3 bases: TGTGCCAGCACCAACCGGAGGGGTACTAATGAAAAACTGTTTTTT. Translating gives CASTNRRGTNEKLFF.

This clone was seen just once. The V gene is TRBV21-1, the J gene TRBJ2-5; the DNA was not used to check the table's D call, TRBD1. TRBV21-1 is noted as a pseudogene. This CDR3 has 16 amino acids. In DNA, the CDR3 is TGTGCCAGCAGCAAGCTTCGGGACAGCAAACAAGAGACCCAGTACTTC. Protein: CASSKLRDSKQETQYF.

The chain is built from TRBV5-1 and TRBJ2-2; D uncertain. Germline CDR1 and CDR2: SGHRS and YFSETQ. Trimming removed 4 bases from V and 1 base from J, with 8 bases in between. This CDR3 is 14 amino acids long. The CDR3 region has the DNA TGCGCCAGCAGCCCCGACCTGAACACCGGGGAGCTGTTTTTT. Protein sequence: CASSPDLNTGELFF.

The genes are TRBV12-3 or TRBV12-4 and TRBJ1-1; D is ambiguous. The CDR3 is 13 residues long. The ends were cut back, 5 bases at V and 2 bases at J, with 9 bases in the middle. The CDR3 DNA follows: TGTGCCAGCAGTCTTAGGGTAAACACTGAAGCTTTCTTT. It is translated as CASSLRVNTEAFF.

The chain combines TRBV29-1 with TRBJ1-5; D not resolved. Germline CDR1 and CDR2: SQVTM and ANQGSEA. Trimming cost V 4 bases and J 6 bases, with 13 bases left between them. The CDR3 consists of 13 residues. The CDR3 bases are TGCAGCGTTGGAGAAGGGTGGGGTCAGCCCCAGCATTTT. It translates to CSVGEGWGQPQHF.

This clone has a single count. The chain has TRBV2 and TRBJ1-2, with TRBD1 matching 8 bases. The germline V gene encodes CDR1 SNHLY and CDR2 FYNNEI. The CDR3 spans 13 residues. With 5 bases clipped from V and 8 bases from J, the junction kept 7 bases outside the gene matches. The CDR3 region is CASSLKTGVGYTF. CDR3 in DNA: TGTGCCAGCAGTCTAAAGACAGGGGTCGGCTACACCTTC.

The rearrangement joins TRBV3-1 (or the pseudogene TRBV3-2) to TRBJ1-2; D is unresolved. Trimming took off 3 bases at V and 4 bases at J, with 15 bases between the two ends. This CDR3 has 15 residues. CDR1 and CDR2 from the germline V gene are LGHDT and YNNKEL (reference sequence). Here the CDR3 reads CASSQGKGSAYGYTF. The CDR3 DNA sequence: TGTGCCAGCAGCCAGGGGAAGGGATCGGCCTATGGCTACACCTTC.

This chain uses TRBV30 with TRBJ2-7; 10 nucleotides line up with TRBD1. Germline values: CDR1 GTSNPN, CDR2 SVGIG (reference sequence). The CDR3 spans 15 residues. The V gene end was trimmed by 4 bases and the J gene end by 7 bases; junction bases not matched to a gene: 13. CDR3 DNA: TGTGCCTGGACCAAACCGGGACAGGGGCGGCGGGAGCAGTACTTC. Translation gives CAWTKPGQGRREQYF.

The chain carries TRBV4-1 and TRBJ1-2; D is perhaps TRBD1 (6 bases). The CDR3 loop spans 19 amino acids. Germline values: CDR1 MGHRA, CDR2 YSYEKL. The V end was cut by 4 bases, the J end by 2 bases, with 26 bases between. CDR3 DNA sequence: TGCGCCAGCAGCCCGTTAAGGGGGGGCGGAGTCCCGATCAACTATGGCTACACCTTC. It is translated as CASSPLRGGGVPINYGYTF.

This CDR3 reads CASSGWRETSREHNNSPLHF. CDR3 nucleotides: TGTGCCAGCAGCGGGTGGAGGGAAACCTCTAGGGAACACAATAATTCACCCCTCCACTTT. The rearrangement joins TRBV28 to TRBJ1-6; D not resolved. Germline assignment: CDR1 MDHEN and CDR2 SYDVKM. The V end lost 6 bases, the J end lost 5 bases, and 29 bases lay between the germline ends. The CDR3 loop spans 20 amino acids.

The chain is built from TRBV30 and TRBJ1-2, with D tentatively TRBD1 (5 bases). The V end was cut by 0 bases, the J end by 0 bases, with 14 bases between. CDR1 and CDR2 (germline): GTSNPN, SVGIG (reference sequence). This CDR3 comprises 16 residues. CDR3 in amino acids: CAWSVNRGRPNYGYTF. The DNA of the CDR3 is TGTGCCTGGAGTGTGAATAGGGGCAGGCCTAACTATGGCTACACCTTC.

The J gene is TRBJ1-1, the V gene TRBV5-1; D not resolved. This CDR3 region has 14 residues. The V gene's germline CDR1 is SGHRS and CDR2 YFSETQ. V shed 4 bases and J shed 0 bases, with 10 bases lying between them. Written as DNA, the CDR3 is TGCGCCAGCAGCGCGTCAAACATGAACACTGAAGCTTTCTTT. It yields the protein CASSASNMNTEAFF.

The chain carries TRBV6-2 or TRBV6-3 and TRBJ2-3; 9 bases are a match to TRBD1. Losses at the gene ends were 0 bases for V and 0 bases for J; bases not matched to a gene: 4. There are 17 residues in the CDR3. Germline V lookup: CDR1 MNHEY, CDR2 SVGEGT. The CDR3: CASSYSWTGVSTDTQYF. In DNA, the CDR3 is TGTGCCAGCAGTTACTCATGGACAGGGGTTAGCACAGATACGCAGTATTTT.